The rows below give T cell receptor beta chains drawn from one sample of a study of beta chain features in type 1 diabetes. Generated by immunoSEQ multiplex PCR, the TCRdb table keeps only in-frame clones and is missing some. The profile shows 200,000 to 250,000 clones, about a tenth of them singletons. The sequenced material came from central memory CD4+ T cells from blood. Receptor source: a man younger than 35 in good health. Both conserved end residues are part of each CDR3. A D gene is named only where the DNA matches it firmly. Size is stated for part of the rows, as once, few or many counts, or as a class when the clone is expanded.

J gene: TRBJ2-1; clone size: few; D gene: .; V gene: TRBV11-2; CDR3 protein: CASSRTRRNEQFF; CDR3 DNA: TGTGCCAGCAGCCGGACGCGGAGGAATGAGCAGTTCTTC
J gene: TRBJ2-7; clone size: few; D gene: TRBD1; V gene: TRBV15; CDR3 protein: CATSRDRSRQGAVEQYF; CDR3 DNA: TGTGCCACCAGCAGAGATCGATCGCGTCAGGGGGCTGTAGAGCAGTACTTC
J gene: TRBJ2-1; clone size: many; D gene: .; V gene: TRBV7-2; CDR3 protein: CASSLSGYEQFF; CDR3 DNA: TGTGCCAGCAGCTTATCAGGTTATGAGCAGTTCTTC
J gene: TRBJ2-1; clone size: .; D gene: TRBD2; V gene: TRBV28; CDR3 protein: CASSPGLAGDIIQFF; CDR3 DNA: TGTGCCAGCAGCCCGGGACTAGCGGGAGATATTATCCAGTTCTTC
J gene: TRBJ2-3; clone size: .; D gene: .; V gene: TRBV6-1; CDR3 protein: CASSEVTTTDTQYF; CDR3 DNA: TGTGCCAGCAGCGAAGTTACTACCACAGATACGCAGTATTTT
J gene: TRBJ1-4; clone size: .; D gene: TRBD1; V gene: TRBV30; CDR3 protein: CAWSVPGTGREKLFF; CDR3 DNA: TGTGCCTGGAGTGTACCAGGGACAGGGAGGGAAAAACTGTTTTTT
J gene: TRBJ1-4; clone size: few; D gene: TRBD1; V gene: TRBV27; CDR3 protein: CATRQGAGEKLFF; CDR3 DNA: TGTGCCACAAGACAGGGGGCAGGTGAAAAACTGTTTTTT
J gene: TRBJ2-5; clone size: .; D gene: .; V gene: TRBV13; CDR3 protein: CASSLDPRDETQYF; CDR3 DNA: TGTGCCAGCAGCTTAGACCCTAGGGACGAGACCCAGTACTTC
J gene: TRBJ2-6; clone size: many; D gene: .; V gene: TRBV15; CDR3 protein: CATSRGTPSGANVLTF; CDR3 DNA: TGTGCCACCAGCAGGGGGACACCCTCTGGGGCCAACGTCCTGACTTTC
J gene: TRBJ1-1; clone size: .; D gene: .; V gene: TRBV29-1; CDR3 protein: CSVAGLNTEAFF; CDR3 DNA: TGCAGCGTCGCCGGGCTGAACACTGAAGCTTTCTTT